In this sample, the clone carrying this T cell receptor beta chain turned up once. Its matching antigen is unknown. The data were obtained in a study of T cell responses to AZD1222 COVID-19 vaccine. Profiled with immunoSEQ multiplex PCR; TCRdb holds only in-frame clones, not every one. The repertoire consists of 150,000 to 160,000 clones, with approximately 90% occurring once and the leading ten covering roughly 1.6%. Germline assignment: CDR1 GTSNPN and CDR2 SVGIG (reference sequence). The CDR3 is 14 amino acids. V was cut by 4 bases and J by 9 bases, with 16 bases left in between. Study-wide points: After the peak T cell response, and only then, were repertoires sampled. Spike-specific TCR breadth and depth went up after people got two AZD1222 doses.

Here the sequenced sample was peripheral blood, taken 28 days after the second AZD1222 dose. The V call is TRBV30, the J call TRBJ1-6; D perhaps matches TRBD1 (6 bases). This receptor was obtained from an adult who received the AZD1222 COVID-19 vaccine. The CDR3, as DNA: TGTGCCTGGAAGGGCCAGGGGAGGACTTCACCCCTCCACTTT. Residues: CAWKGQGRTSPLHF.